The present T cell receptor beta chain was sequenced within a study of shared T cell receptors in the human thymus. Profiled with immunoSEQ multiplex PCR; TCRdb holds only in-frame clones, not every one. The table includes 450,000 to 650,000 clones, 75% to 80% detected once. This clone was counted a few times. V lost 3 bases, J lost 3 bases, and 8 bases lay in between. This CDR3 is 14 amino acids long. Germline V gene sequence: CDR1 LNHDA, CDR2 SQIVND (reference sequence). This same sample was also part of a study on human thymus T cells. This second report adds: Serving as donors were healthy Finnish infants, each of whom was having open corrective surgery for congenital heart defects. Thymic material originated from resections removed in the course of corrective heart surgery. Thymic and blood repertoires appeared to carry a bias in their V and J gene usage. Unrelated individuals reportedly shared highly overlapping thymic TCR repertoires.

The receptor comes from a boy younger than two with a congenital heart defect. The chain employs TRBV19 and TRBJ2-2, with D tentatively TRBD2 (5 bases). The source material was thymocytes. In nucleotides, the CDR3 is TGTGCCAGTAGTATCAAGGAGGACACCGGGGAGCTGTTTTTT. This codes for CASSIKEDTGELFF.